This record looks at one TCR beta chain sequence and its context. The target antigen is unknown. Through template switching, a universal primer site was introduced, and the cDNA contained unique molecular identifiers. TCRdb reanalysed the 5' RACE reads using MiXCR and keeps one entry per CDR3 protein. The profile shows nearly 650,000 distinct CDR3 sequences, roughly 6.6% of them singletons. The data belong to a study of identical twins. Study results and caveats: Whereas memory repertoires showed no such difference, abundant cord blood beta clonotypes carried fewer insertions. There was more out-of-frame TCR alpha sharing in monozygotic twins than models estimated.

In germline, CDR1 is ENHRY, CDR2 SYGVKD. V gave up 3 bases and J gave up 4 bases; unmatched junction bases: 4. The CDR3 runs to 15 residues. The data also belong to a second study, concerning yellow fever vaccine responses in identical twins.

The V gene is TRBV10-3, the J gene TRBJ2-2; 8 bases match TRBD2. The TCR sequence derives from a woman under 30 in good health. Sequencing was done on a sample of PBMCs. The CDR3 protein is CAISDPGGVTGELFF. The CDR3 nucleotides are TGTGCCATCAGTGATCCGGGGGGGGTCACCGGGGAGCTGTTTTTT.